The 23 T cell receptor beta chains below all came from one sample that was sequenced in a study of T cells after posttransplantation cyclophosphamide. Cells defined as naive were viable CD3+CD4+ or CD3+CD8+ and CCR7+CD45RA+CD45RO-CD95-CD27+CD28+. Repertoires were generated with immunoSEQ multiplex PCR, while TCRdb's copy carries only in-frame clones and drops some. The data contain more than 30,000 clones, 85% to 95% of them singletons. What was sequenced was naive CD4+ T cells sorted from PBMCs. These receptors came from a woman in her fifties or sixties in good health, CMV-negative, and a related stem cell transplant donor.

This chain uses TRBV5-6 with TRBJ2-6, with 7 bases aligning to TRBD2. The germline V gene encodes CDR1 SGHDT and CDR2 YYEEEE. The V segment lost 2 bases and the J segment 3 bases; nucleotides outside the gene matches: 2. The CDR3 consists of 15 residues. The CDR3 DNA reads as TGTGCCAGCAGCTTATGGGGGGGTGGGGCCAACGTCCTGACTTTC. Translating gives CASSLWGGGANVLTF.

This clone is a singleton in its sample. This rearrangement joins TRBV25-1 to TRBJ1-2; TRBD1 might be the D (5 bases). Germline V CDR1 and CDR2: MGHDK, SYGVNS. The ends were cut back, 2 bases at V and 10 bases at J, with 11 bases in the middle. This CDR3 is 12 amino acids long. The DNA of the CDR3 is TGTGCCAGCAGTGAAAGGGGCACGTCCTACACCTTC. Amino acid sequence: CASSERGTSYTF.

V and J are TRBV5-1 and TRBJ1-1; 7 bases agree with TRBD1. V was clipped by 1 base and J by 1 base; unmatched bases: 1. This CDR3 has 14 residues. The V gene's germline CDR1 is SGHRS and CDR2 YFSETQ. In DNA form, the CDR3 reads TGCGCCAGCAGCTTGCGGGACAGGAACACTGAAGCTTTCTTT. Protein sequence: CASSLRDRNTEAFF.

This chain uses TRBV28 with TRBJ2-3, with 14 nucleotides matching TRBD2. The CDR3 extends over 16 amino acids. V shed 8 bases and J 4 bases; nucleotides not matched to a gene: 8. Germline lookup yields CDR1 MDHEN and CDR2 SYDVKM. In DNA form, the CDR3 reads TGTGCCAGCTTCTCATCGGGACTAGCGGGAGCAGATACGCAGTATTTT. Encoded protein: CASFSSGLAGADTQYF.

The V gene is TRBV19, the J gene TRBJ2-7, with TRBD1 matching over 7 bases. The CDR3 covers 14 residues. Germline-derived CDR1 and CDR2 are LNHDA and SQIVND (reference sequence). The V and J ends lost 4 bases and 2 bases, in that order; junction bases with no gene match: 5. As DNA, the CDR3 is TGTGCCAGTAGTAGCCAGGGGACAGCCTACGAGCAGTACTTC. Translating it yields CASSSQGTAYEQYF.

The V call is TRBV5-1, the J call TRBJ1-1, with 9 nucleotides matching TRBD1. CDR1 and CDR2 from the germline V gene are SGHRS and YFSETQ. The junction had 6 bases not matched to a gene; V was cut back by 4 bases and J by 2 bases. This CDR3 has 15 residues. CDR3 bases: TGCGCCAGCAGCCTATACAGGGGGCAAAACACTGAAGCTTTCTTT. Protein sequence: CASSLYRGQNTEAFF.

J is TRBJ1-1 and V is TRBV6-6; D may be TRBD1 (6 bases). V lost 0 bases to trimming and J lost 6 bases, with 11 bases between them. Germline V gene sequence: CDR1 MNHNY, CDR2 SVGAGI (reference sequence). CDR3 length equals 14 residues. The CDR3 DNA sequence: TGTGCCAGCAGTTACTCGAAGGACAGCCCTGAAGCTTTCTTT. It translates to CASSYSKDSPEAFF.

The chain links TRBV12-5 to TRBJ1-5; 8 bases align to TRBD1. Germline trimming cut 4 bases from V and 4 bases from J; bases unmatched to any gene: 6. CDR1 is LGHNT, CDR2 FRNRAP, per germline. The CDR3 spans 15 residues. The CDR3 spells CASGSDRGGNQPQHF. The CDR3 DNA sequence: TGTGCTAGTGGTTCCGACAGGGGCGGGAATCAGCCCCAGCATTTT.

V gene TRBV6-5 combines with J gene TRBJ1-4, with D possibly TRBD1 on 5 matching bases. V lost 7 bases and J lost 10, with 16 bases in between. This CDR3 comprises 13 residues. Germline lookup yields CDR1 MNHEY and CDR2 SVGAGI. In nucleotides, the CDR3 is TGTGCCAGCACCGAGGACCGGGGGGGAAAACTGTTTTTT. Translating it yields CASTEDRGGKLFF.

The rearrangement uses TRBV9 and TRBJ2-2; the match to TRBD2 covers 11 bases. This CDR3 region has 15 residues. The ends lost 4 bases at V and 7 bases at J; junction bases unmatched: 6. Germline loops: CDR1 SGDLS, CDR2 YYNGEE. CDR3 region: CASSPRLAGFGELFF. As DNA, the CDR3 is TGTGCCAGCAGCCCCCGACTAGCGGGGTTCGGGGAGCTGTTTTTT.

The chain carries TRBV5-4 and TRBJ1-1, with TRBD1 identical over 8 bases. The CDR3 has 17 residues. The junction had 7 bases not matched to a gene; V was cut back by 0 bases and J by 0 bases. CDR1 and CDR2 from the germline V gene are SGHNT and YYREEE (reference sequence). The CDR3 sequence: CASSLAPGQELNTEAFF. The DNA of the CDR3 is TGTGCCAGCAGCTTGGCCCCGGGACAGGAGTTGAACACTGAAGCTTTCTTT.

The chain is built from TRBV4-3 and TRBJ1-1; D is unresolved. V was pared by 0 bases and J by 11 bases, with 10 bases between. Germline lookup yields CDR1 LGHNA and CDR2 YSLEER. The CDR3 length is 12 residues. The CDR3 here is CASSQEEEMAFF. The CDR3 DNA is TGCGCCAGCAGCCAAGAAGAGGAGATGGCTTTCTTT.

This clone came up once. The CDR3 DNA sequence: TGTGCCAGCAGCTTATTCCAACGCAGGGGGAATGAAAAACTGTTTTTT. It specifies CASSLFQRRGNEKLFF. This chain links TRBV7-2 with TRBJ1-4; 7 nucleotides match TRBD1. The CDR3 loop spans 16 amino acids. V was pared by 2 bases and J by 5 bases, with 8 bases of the junction left unmatched. CDR1 is SGHTA and CDR2 is FQGNSA in the germline V gene.

V is TRBV27 and J is TRBJ1-1; the match to TRBD1 covers 9 bases. Trimming at V came to 5 bases and at J to 2 bases, leaving 9 bases not matched to a gene. CDR1 and CDR2 (germline): MNHEY, SMNVEV (reference sequence). The CDR3 length is 16 residues. The CDR3 region has the DNA TGTGCCAGCAGTCCCGGGGGGACAGGGACCAACACTGAAGCTTTCTTT. Its protein is CASSPGGTGTNTEAFF.

This sequence joins TRBV5-1 and TRBJ2-2; 14 nucleotides line up with TRBD2. The germline gives CDR1 SGHRS, CDR2 YFSETQ. The CDR3 covers 16 residues. V shed 3 bases and J 6 bases; nucleotides not matched to a gene: 4. The CDR3 is CASSSLTSGGAGELFF. The CDR3 region has the DNA TGCGCCAGCAGCTCGCTGACTAGCGGGGGGGCCGGGGAGCTGTTTTTT.

This chain joins TRBV7-2 and TRBJ2-7, with TRBD1 matching 8 bases. The trim removed 7 bases at V and 3 bases at J, leaving 5 bases unmatched. The CDR3 extends over 13 amino acids. Looked up from germline, CDR1 is SGHTA and CDR2 is FQGNSA. The CDR3: CASTLTGDYEQYF. CDR3 DNA sequence: TGTGCCAGCACCCTGACAGGGGACTACGAGCAGTACTTC. The entire variable domain, with the rest obtained from reference TRBV7-2 and TRBJ2-7, is as follows: GAGVSQSPSNKVTEKGKDVELRCDPISGHTALYWYRQSLGQGLEFLIYFQGNSAPDKSGLPSDRFSAERTGGSVSTLTIQRTQQEDSAVYLCASTLTGDYEQYFGPGTRLTVT.

V gene TRBV10-3 combines with J gene TRBJ2-2, with D hard to call. Germline V gene sequence: CDR1 ENHRY, CDR2 SYGVKD. Trimming shortened V by 0 bases and J by 4 bases, and 6 bases separated the two germline ends. The CDR3 runs to 14 residues. The CDR3 DNA reads as TGTGCCATCAGTGAGTCCTATAGCACCGGGGAGCTGTTTTTT. It codes for CAISESYSTGELFF.

This sequence joins TRBV7-8 and TRBJ2-3; tentative D call: TRBD2 (5 bases). The CDR3 runs to 13 residues. Germline V gene lookup returns CDR1 SGHVS and CDR2 FQNEAQ. V shed 1 base and J shed 10 bases, with 12 bases lying between them. In DNA form, the CDR3 reads TGTGCCAGCAGCTTAGTCGGGGAACTGGCGCAGTATTTT. Translation gives CASSLVGELAQYF.

The chain couples TRBV5-1 to TRBJ2-7, with D perhaps TRBD1 (6 bases). The V end was cut by 4 bases, the J end by 3 bases, with 11 bases between. Germline V lookup: CDR1 SGHRS, CDR2 YFSETQ. The CDR3 loop spans 13 amino acids. The CDR3, as DNA: TGCGCCAGCAGCACGGGACACGACTACGAGCAGTACTTC. Translation gives CASSTGHDYEQYF.

The J gene is TRBJ2-3, the V gene TRBV6-1; D possibly corresponds to TRBD2 (5 bases). From germline, CDR1 is MNHNS and CDR2 SASEGT. V was cut by 5 bases and J by 0 bases, with 9 bases left in between. The CDR3 has 14 amino acids. CDR3: CASSWSGSTDTQYF. The DNA for the CDR3 is TGTGCCAGCAGTTGGAGCGGTAGCACAGATACGCAGTATTTT.

This chain connects TRBV7-9 to TRBJ1-2; 8 positions match TRBD1. V shed 1 base, J shed 6 bases, and the junction held 4 bases outside the gene matches. Germline CDR1 and CDR2: SEHNR and FQNEAQ (reference sequence). This CDR3 has 14 amino acids. CDR3 coding DNA: TGTGCCAGCAGCTTAGAGGGCAGGGGGCATGGCTACACCTTC. Translation: CASSLEGRGHGYTF.

V is TRBV7-9 and J is TRBJ2-7; 7 bases align to TRBD2. The CDR3 is made up of 15 amino acids. The trim removed 5 bases at V and 3 bases at J, leaving 10 bases unmatched. Germline V CDR1 and CDR2: SEHNR, FQNEAQ (reference sequence). This chain's CDR3 is CASSPVVGGYYEQYF. CDR3 coding DNA: TGTGCCAGCAGCCCTGTGGTGGGGGGGTACTACGAGCAGTACTTC. The complete variable domain, with remaining parts taken from reference TRBV7-9 and TRBJ2-7, reads DTGVSQNPRHKITKRGQNVTFRCDPISEHNRLYWYRQTLGQGPEFLTYFQNEAQLEKSRLLSDRFSAERPKGSFSTLEIQRTEQGDSAMYLCASSPVVGGYYEQYFGPGTRLTVT.

This chain connects TRBV4-1 to TRBJ2-1; weak D call: TRBD2 (7 bases). Germline assignment: CDR1 MGHRA and CDR2 YSYEKL. CDR3 length: 16 amino acids. The germline V and J ends were trimmed by 3 bases and 0 bases, with 12 bases remaining between them. For the CDR3, the DNA is TGCGCCAGCAGCCAGAAAGGGGGGGACTCCTACAATGAGCAGTTCTTC. This gives the protein CASSQKGGDSYNEQFF.